One and the same sample provided the 18 T cell receptor beta chains below, sequenced in a study of CD8 T cells in Susac syndrome. With random hexamers, reverse transcription was performed on roughly 0.5 to 1 ug of RNA. From the immunoSEQ multiplex PCR reads, TCRdb called clonotypes with MiXCR, one entry per CDR3 protein. This sample has about 300,000 distinct CDR3 sequences, with roughly 85% found just once. The sequencing sample was made of CD8+ T cells from PBMCs. All receptors come from a human donor with multiple sclerosis.

The V gene is TRBV28, the J gene TRBJ2-7; 10 bases are shared with TRBD1. The CDR3 spans 15 residues. Germline trimming cut 4 bases from V and 3 bases from J; bases unmatched to any gene: 6. CDR1 is MDHEN and CDR2 is SYDVKM in the germline V gene. CDR3 DNA sequence: TGTGCCAGCAGTTCCGACAGGGGGCTTCTCTACGAGCAGTACTTC. It encodes CASSSDRGLLYEQYF.

This chain links TRBV27 with TRBJ1-1; 10 bases line up with TRBD1. Trimming at V came to 5 bases and at J to 4 bases, leaving 4 bases not matched to a gene. The CDR3 length is 14 residues. CDR1 MNHEY and CDR2 SMNVEV come from the germline V gene (reference sequence). The CDR3 sequence: CASSAGQGLTEAFF. The DNA for the CDR3 is TGTGCCAGCAGTGCGGGACAGGGGCTCACTGAAGCTTTCTTT.

This chain joins TRBV7-9 and TRBJ1-1, with D hard to call. This CDR3 is built from 14 residues. Trimming shortened V by 5 bases and J by 4 bases, and 14 bases separated the two germline ends. Germline CDR1 is SEHNR and CDR2 is FQNEAQ (reference sequence). For the CDR3, the DNA is TGTGCCAGCAGCCCCCGGTTGAGGACCACTGAAGCTTTCTTT. Amino acid sequence: CASSPRLRTTEAFF. Based on the CDR3 plus reference TRBV7-9 and TRBJ1-1, the full variable domain is DTGVSQNPRHKITKRGQNVTFRCDPISEHNRLYWYRQTLGQGPEFLTYFQNEAQLEKSRLLSDRFSAERPKGSFSTLEIQRTEQGDSAMYLCASSPRLRTTEAFFGQGTRLTVV.

The CDR3 protein is CASSLTTAFGTDTQYF. The CDR3 DNA is TGTGCCAGCAGTTTGACCACAGCGTTTGGCACAGATACGCAGTATTTT. The chain has TRBV27 and TRBJ2-3; no reliable D call. V dropped 3 bases and J dropped 1 base, with 14 bases sitting between them. Germline assignment: CDR1 MNHEY and CDR2 SMNVEV (reference sequence). The CDR3 has 16 residues.

This chain connects TRBV29-1 to TRBJ2-1; weak D call: TRBD1 (6 bases). V shed 7 bases and J shed 0 bases, with 10 bases lying between them. The CDR3 contains 13 residues. Per germline, CDR1 SQVTM and CDR2 ANQGSEA. The CDR3, as DNA: TGCAGCGCCGAAGGGGGCTCCTACAATGAGCAGTTCTTC. This translates into CSAEGGSYNEQFF.

The chain employs TRBV9 and TRBJ1-2; D ambiguous. V gave up 4 bases and J gave up 12 bases, with 7 bases separating them. The CDR3 runs to 9 residues. CDR1 SGDLS and CDR2 YYNGEE come from the germline V gene. DNA for the CDR3: TGTGCCAGCAGCCCCCGCCACACCTTC. It is translated as CASSPRHTF.

The chain recombines TRBV10-3 with TRBJ2-4; D may be TRBD1 (5 bases). This CDR3 spans 13 amino acids. Germline CDR1 reads ENHRY; CDR2 reads SYGVKD. Trimming took 8 bases from V and 0 from J, leaving 8 bases between them. The CDR3 sequence is CAIAGQAKNIQYF. The CDR3 DNA reads as TGTGCCATCGCAGGACAAGCCAAAAACATTCAGTACTTC.

The chain links TRBV4-1 to TRBJ2-7; 11 bases align to TRBD2. This CDR3 is 19 amino acids long. V shed 4 bases, J shed 4 bases, and the junction held 18 bases outside the gene matches. The germline CDR1 and CDR2 sequences are MGHRA and YSYEKL. CDR3 in amino acids: CASSPLTLRLAGKNYEQYF. DNA for the CDR3: TGCGCCAGCAGCCCTTTGACCCTGAGACTAGCGGGAAAAAATTACGAGCAGTACTTC.

This clonotype was seen a handful of times. The chain is built from TRBV6-1 and TRBJ1-5, with 8 bases that match TRBD1. The CDR3 runs to 15 residues. Germline V lookup: CDR1 MNHNS, CDR2 SASEGT. V was clipped by 6 bases and J by 5 bases; unmatched bases: 9. DNA of the CDR3: TGTGCCAGCAGCCCCGACAGGGGAAGGGATCAGCCCCAGCATTTT. It codes for CASSPDRGRDQPQHF.

This sequence joins TRBV4-1 and TRBJ2-3, with D uncertain. The CDR3 sequence is 14 residues long. Trimming stripped 1 base from V and 3 bases from J, with 8 bases between. The germline V gene has CDR1 MGHRA and CDR2 YSYEKL. The CDR3 region has the DNA TGCGCCAGCAGCCAAGGTGTAGCAACAGATACGCAGTATTTT. This encodes CASSQGVATDTQYF.

This chain uses TRBV28 with TRBJ2-7; D gene uncertain. V lost 8 bases and J lost 6, with 17 bases in between. Germline CDR1 MDHEN, CDR2 SYDVKM. This CDR3 contains 13 residues. The CDR3 here is CASSAWALSEQYF. The CDR3 bases are TGTGCCAGCTCGGCTTGGGCTCTATCCGAGCAGTACTTC.

This chain joins TRBV11-3 and TRBJ1-5; D is uncertain. Trimming took 6 bases from V and 5 from J, leaving 20 bases between them. Germline values: CDR1 SGHNT, CDR2 YENEEA. The CDR3 sequence is 16 residues long. The chain's CDR3 is CASRLSRTASHQPQHF. CDR3 in DNA: TGTGCCAGCAGACTCAGCAGGACTGCGTCCCATCAGCCCCAGCATTTT.

The chain couples TRBV6-5 to TRBJ2-3; possible D gene TRBD1, 5 bases. Trimming cost V 2 bases and J 6 bases, with 15 bases left between them. This CDR3 is 15 amino acids long. Germline CDR1 reads MNHEY; CDR2 reads SVGAGI. In DNA, the CDR3 is TGTGCCAGCAGTTACCAAGGGGCCTCGCTGGATACGCAGTATTTT. Its protein product is CASSYQGASLDTQYF.

V is TRBV27 and J is TRBJ2-7; perhaps TRBD1 as D (6 bases). This CDR3 region has 16 residues. Germline V lookup: CDR1 MNHEY, CDR2 SMNVEV (reference sequence). V was cut by 3 bases and J by 3 bases, with 18 bases left in between. DNA for the CDR3: TGTGCCAGCAGTTTTTCGGTGGGGGCTGTATTCTACGAGCAGTACTTC. Translating gives CASSFSVGAVFYEQYF.

This clonotype was found once. This chain connects TRBV7-6 to TRBJ2-1; 7 positions match TRBD2. Trimming at V came to 5 bases and at J to 3 bases, leaving 10 bases not matched to a gene. This CDR3 contains 16 residues. Germline V CDR1 and CDR2: SGHVS, FNYEAQ. The CDR3 protein is CASSPGTTLIYNEQFF. The CDR3 DNA is TGTGCCAGCAGCCCCGGGACTACCCTGATCTACAATGAGCAGTTCTTC.

V and J are TRBV12-3 or TRBV12-4 and TRBJ2-1; D unclear. This CDR3 is built from 14 residues. V lost 3 bases to trimming and J lost 8 bases, with 14 bases between them. Here the CDR3 reads CASSFSGFWYEQFF. The CDR3 DNA sequence: TGTGCCAGCAGTTTTAGTGGGTTTTGGTATGAGCAGTTCTTC.

The chain recombines TRBV9 with TRBJ2-1; 8 bases line up with TRBD2. The trim removed 1 base at V and 0 bases at J, leaving 9 bases unmatched. Germline CDR1 reads SGDLS; CDR2 reads YYNGEE. This CDR3 comprises 18 residues. The CDR3 DNA reads as TGTGCCAGCAGCGTACCCGGGGGGGGACCGACCTCCTACAATGAGCAGTTCTTC. It specifies CASSVPGGGPTSYNEQFF.

The chain combines TRBV4-1 with TRBJ2-3; a weak D match, TRBD1 (6 bases). Germline-derived CDR1 and CDR2 are MGHRA and YSYEKL. V lost 3 bases and J 0 bases, leaving 7 bases between the germline ends. The CDR3 totals 14 residues. The CDR3 sequence is CASSHGQSTDTQYF. The CDR3 DNA is TGCGCCAGCAGCCACGGACAGAGCACAGATACGCAGTATTTT.